A single sample is the source of the 13 T cell receptor beta chains below, sequenced in a study of Graves' ophthalmopathy and Graves' hyperthyroidism. The authors amplified TCR beta CDR3 regions from RNA transcripts. The first-round RT-PCR employed HTBI primers together with the Qiagen OneStep RT-PCR kit. A multiplex PCR was then performed as the second round. TCRdb used MiXCR to reprocess the multiplex PCR reads, holding one entry per CDR3 protein. The table records almost 400,000 distinct CDR3 sequences, about 16% of them present only once. Sequenced material: peripheral blood. Receptors originate from a woman aged 18-29 years with Graves' ophthalmopathy.

V is TRBV15 and J is TRBJ2-5, with D perhaps TRBD2 (6 bases). The CDR3 extends over 14 amino acids. With 3 bases removed from V and 3 bases from J, the gap between germline ends came to 11 bases. Germline CDR1 and CDR2: LNHNV and YYDKDF (reference sequence). CDR3 residues: CATSSFGGEETQYF. In DNA form, the CDR3 reads TGTGCCACCAGCAGCTTCGGGGGAGAAGAGACCCAGTACTTC.

This clonotype was observed at least ten times. The chain is built from TRBV6-2 or TRBV6-3 and TRBJ2-5, with D perhaps matching TRBD1 or TRBD2 (5 bases each). The CDR3 length is 15 residues. Looked up from germline, CDR1 is MNHEY and CDR2 is SVGEGT. Trimming took 5 bases from V and 5 from J, leaving 18 bases between them. The CDR3, as DNA: TGTGCCAGCAGTGATGCCGGGCCAGAGGGGGAGACCCAGTACTTC. Its translation is CASSDAGPEGETQYF.

This clonotype was seen at least ten times. The rearrangement uses TRBV6-2 or TRBV6-3 and TRBJ2-5; D unclear. The CDR3 covers 14 residues. In germline, CDR1 is MNHEY, CDR2 SVGEGT. V was shortened by 0 bases and J by 4 bases, with 9 bases between the two germline ends. CDR3 residues: CASSYSRVLETQYF. CDR3 bases: TGTGCCAGCAGTTACTCGCGAGTGCTAGAGACCCAGTACTTC.

To note about this clonotype: A single base separates this from a much larger clone, so it may be a read error. The J gene is TRBJ2-7, the V gene TRBV28, with TRBD1 matching over 9 bases. CDR3 length: 16 residues. Per the germline V gene, CDR1 is MDHEN and CDR2 is SYDVKM. The V segment lost 2 bases and the J segment 3 bases; nucleotides outside the gene matches: 8. The CDR3, as DNA: TGTGCCAGCAGTTTACAGACCGGGACAGGGTACTACGAGCAGTACTTC. Protein: CASSLQTGTGYYEQYF.

This clonotype was observed many times. V gene TRBV12-3 or TRBV12-4 combines with J gene TRBJ2-7; 11 bases fit TRBD1. Losses at the gene ends were 6 bases for V and 9 bases for J; bases not matched to a gene: 10. The CDR3 extends over 14 amino acids. CDR3 DNA: TGTGCCAGCAGGAGACTGGGACAGGGGGTCGGGCAGTACTTC. This gives the protein CASRRLGQGVGQYF.

This clonotype was recorded many times. The V and J genes are TRBV7-6 and TRBJ2-5, with no clear D. The CDR3 runs to 15 residues. From germline, CDR1 is SGHVS and CDR2 FNYEAQ. The V end lost 6 bases, the J end lost 3 bases, and 17 bases lay between the germline ends. The CDR3 protein is CASSEHLREEETQYF. CDR3 DNA: TGTGCCAGCAGTGAACACTTAAGAGAAGAAGAGACCCAGTACTTC.

This clonotype has at least ten counts. The gene calls are TRBV7-2 and TRBJ1-1; D is perhaps TRBD1 (5 bases). V shed 5 bases and J shed 4 bases, with 14 bases lying between them. Germline V gives CDR1 SGHTA, CDR2 FQGNSA. The CDR3 loop spans 14 amino acids. The CDR3 DNA is TGTGCCAGCAGCACCGGGACGGGACGCACTGAAGCTTTCTTT. It codes for CASSTGTGRTEAFF.

In this sample, this clonotype turned up many times. The V gene is TRBV27, the J gene TRBJ2-4; tentative D call: TRBD1 (6 bases). The CDR3 totals 16 residues. Germline CDR1 MNHEY, CDR2 SMNVEV (reference sequence). Deletions cut 6 bases from V and 0 bases from J, with 15 bases between. The CDR3 sequence: CASSRPGALAKNIQYF. The CDR3 DNA is TGTGCCAGCAGCCGCCCAGGGGCCCTAGCCAAAAACATTCAGTACTTC.

V usage is TRBV7-8 and J usage is TRBJ1-6, with D unresolved. Germline lookup yields CDR1 SGHVS and CDR2 FQNEAQ. V lost 2 bases to trimming and J lost 6 bases, with 11 bases between them. The CDR3 runs 15 residues. CDR3 sequence: CASSLRVFGNSPLHF. DNA of the CDR3: TGTGCCAGCAGCTTAAGGGTTTTCGGTAATTCACCCCTCCACTTT.

In this sample, this clonotype turned up many times. The gene calls are TRBV6-2 or TRBV6-3 and TRBJ2-5, with 9 bases that match TRBD2. After removal of 5 bases from V and 0 bases from J, the junction contained 7 bases not matched to a gene. The CDR3 length is 16 residues. Looked up from germline, CDR1 is MNHEY and CDR2 is SVGEGT. CDR3 region: CASSQLAGPYQETQYF. Here the CDR3 DNA reads TGTGCCAGCAGTCAACTAGCGGGCCCGTACCAAGAGACCCAGTACTTC.

This clonotype appeared many times. The chain couples TRBV27 to TRBJ2-3; 14 positions agree with TRBD2. Germline V gives CDR1 MNHEY, CDR2 SMNVEV (reference sequence). Unmatched junction bases numbered 2, after V lost 0 bases and J lost 6 bases. This CDR3 is built from 16 residues. This CDR3 is CASSLSGLAGVDTQYF. In nucleotides, the CDR3 is TGTGCCAGCAGTTTATCGGGACTAGCGGGGGTTGATACGCAGTATTTT.

This clonotype was counted many times. V usage is TRBV20-1 and J usage is TRBJ2-7; D gene unclear. CDR3 size: 14 residues. V dropped 2 bases and J dropped 0 bases, with 11 bases sitting between them. Germline V gives CDR1 DFQATT, CDR2 SNEGSKA (reference sequence). This chain's CDR3 is CSARRHGYSYEQYF. CDR3 bases: TGCAGTGCTAGAAGACACGGCTACTCCTACGAGCAGTACTTC.

This clonotype was counted at least ten times. The J gene is TRBJ2-5, the V gene TRBV30; D possibly corresponds to TRBD2 (5 bases). With 0 bases removed from V and 6 bases from J, the gap between germline ends came to 20 bases. The CDR3 runs 16 residues. Looked up from germline, CDR1 is GTSNPN and CDR2 is SVGIG (reference sequence). The CDR3 region is CAWSVLGRVGRKTQYF. The CDR3, as DNA: TGTGCCTGGAGTGTACTCGGGCGGGTGGGCCGTAAGACCCAGTACTTC.